Presented here are 27 T cell receptor beta chains from one specimen sequenced in a study of blood T cell repertoires in COVID-19. Clones were sequenced by immunoSEQ multiplex PCR, and TCRdb holds only the in-frame ones, with some missing. The sample lists about 92,000 clones, 70% to 85% occurring once. What was sequenced was peripheral blood. The source is a woman aged 55-70 years in a cohort sampled during active or convalescent COVID-19.

J is TRBJ1-5 and V is TRBV6-2 or TRBV6-3; 7 nucleotides match TRBD1. Germline CDR1 and CDR2: MNHEY and SVGEGT. The CDR3 contains 14 residues. With 3 bases clipped from V and 5 bases from J, the junction kept 4 bases outside the gene matches. CDR3 sequence (DNA): TGTGCCAGCAGTTATGCAGGGGGAGATCAGCCCCAGCATTTT. Residues: CASSYAGGDQPQHF.

This clone came up a few times. The chain carries TRBV5-6 and TRBJ2-2; TRBD1 might be the D (6 bases). Germline-derived CDR1 and CDR2 are SGHDT and YYEEEE. V was cut by 9 bases and J by 4 bases, with 13 bases left in between. This CDR3 has 13 residues. In nucleotides, the CDR3 is TGTGCCACCACAGGGCGATCCACCGGGGAGCTGTTTTTT. This encodes CATTGRSTGELFF.

This rearrangement joins TRBV2 to TRBJ2-1; 7 bases agree with TRBD1. This CDR3 region has 15 residues. The V gene end was trimmed by 4 bases and the J gene end by 6 bases; junction bases not matched to a gene: 9. Germline V gene lookup returns CDR1 SNHLY and CDR2 FYNNEI. The CDR3 spells CASSGGGRVVNEQFF. The CDR3 nucleotides read TGTGCCAGCAGTGGAGGGGGCAGGGTGGTCAATGAGCAGTTCTTC. The full variable domain, completed using reference TRBV2 and TRBJ2-1, is EPEVTQTPSHQVTQMGQEVILRCVPISNHLYFYWYRQILGQKVEFLVSFYNNEISEKSEIFDDQFSVERPDGSNFTLKIRSTKLEDSAMYFCASSGGGRVVNEQFFGPGTRLTVL.

This clone was picked up a small number of times. The V and J genes are TRBV20-1 and TRBJ1-2; D unclear. Trimming removed 3 bases from V and 4 bases from J, with 9 bases in between. This CDR3 comprises 12 residues. CDR1 and CDR2 (germline): DFQATT, SNEGSKA (reference sequence). The CDR3 nucleotides read TGCAGTGCTAGTGGCAGGTCCTATGGCTACACCTTC. Translated: CSASGRSYGYTF.

V and J are TRBV7-2 and TRBJ2-5, with 9 positions matching TRBD2. The germline V gene has CDR1 SGHTA and CDR2 FQGNSA. The CDR3 extends over 16 amino acids. The V gene end was trimmed by 5 bases and the J gene end by 5 bases; junction bases not matched to a gene: 12. The CDR3 region has the DNA TGTGCCAGCAGCCCTCTTCGCGGGGGGGCCTGGGAGACCCAGTACTTC. Its translation is CASSPLRGGAWETQYF.

J is TRBJ1-5 and V is TRBV6-2 or TRBV6-3; TRBD1 agrees at 10 bases. Germline CDR1 reads MNHEY; CDR2 reads SVGEGT. J lost 9 bases, V lost 6 bases, and 5 bases had no gene match. The CDR3 covers 13 residues. The CDR3 DNA reads TGTGCCAGCAGCTGGACAGGGGGGCCGCCCCAGCATTTT. Amino acids: CASSWTGGPPQHF.

This clone was observed at least ten times. The chain recombines TRBV24-1 with TRBJ2-1; D is unclear. Germline V CDR1 and CDR2: KGHDR, SFDVKD. V lost 2 bases and J 0 bases, leaving 10 bases between the germline ends. The CDR3 loop spans 16 amino acids. The CDR3 region is CATSDSEAISYNEQFF. The CDR3 DNA is TGTGCCACCAGTGATTCTGAGGCTATCTCCTACAATGAGCAGTTCTTC.

The V and J genes are TRBV29-1 and TRBJ2-3, with 13 positions matching TRBD2. Germline trimming cut 7 bases from V and 0 bases from J; bases unmatched to any gene: 10. Germline V gene data show CDR1 as SQVTM and CDR2 as ANQGSEA. The CDR3 extends over 17 amino acids. The DNA of the CDR3 is TGCAGCGCGGAAAGGACTAGCGGGGGCCTGAGCACAGATACGCAGTATTTT. It translates to CSAERTSGGLSTDTQYF.

The CDR3 region is CASSQDRNQPQHF. The CDR3 DNA reads as TGCGCCAGCAGCCAAGACAGGAATCAGCCCCAGCATTTT. V gene TRBV4-3 combines with J gene TRBJ1-5; D ambiguous. V lost 0 bases and J 4 bases, leaving 4 bases between the germline ends. Germline lookup yields CDR1 LGHNA and CDR2 YSLEER. The CDR3 extends over 13 amino acids.

The chain joins TRBV18 to TRBJ2-7; perhaps TRBD2 as D (5 bases). The ends were cut back, 2 bases at V and 4 bases at J, with 12 bases in the middle. CDR1 is KGHSH and CDR2 is LQKENI in the germline V gene. This CDR3 is built from 14 residues. CDR3 sequence: CASSPEVGRYEQYF. For the CDR3, the DNA is TGTGCCAGCTCACCAGAGGTTGGGAGATACGAGCAGTACTTC.

This clone was detected only a few times. The J gene is TRBJ1-2, the V gene TRBV7-8; D is possibly TRBD1 (5 bases). CDR1 and CDR2 (germline): SGHVS, FQNEAQ. The CDR3 length is 15 residues. Trimming shortened V by 6 bases and J by 4 bases, and 18 bases separated the two germline ends. CDR3 bases: TGTGCCAGCAGACTTACAGGCGTAGGTAGCTATGGCTACACCTTC. Its translation is CASRLTGVGSYGYTF. The whole variable domain, remainder taken from reference TRBV7-8 and TRBJ1-2, is GAGVSQSPRYKVAKRGQDVALRCDPISGHVSLFWYQQALGQGPEFLTYFQNEAQLDKSGLPSDRFFAERPEGSVSTLKIQRTQQEDSAVYLCASRLTGVGSYGYTFGSGTRLTVV.

The CDR3 nucleotides read TGTGCCTGGAGTGTACTGGGAGGGAATAACTATGGCTACACCTTC. Translation gives CAWSVLGGNNYGYTF. This chain uses TRBV30 with TRBJ1-2, with D uncertain. The germline V gene encodes CDR1 GTSNPN and CDR2 SVGIG (reference sequence). The CDR3 sequence is 15 residues long. V lost 0 bases and J 1 base, leaving 12 bases between the germline ends.

The chain has TRBV7-6 and TRBJ2-3; 14 nucleotides line up with TRBD2. The CDR3 spans 17 residues. CDR1 SGHVS and CDR2 FNYEAQ come from the germline V gene. With 4 bases clipped from V and 4 bases from J, the junction kept 7 bases outside the gene matches. The CDR3 sequence: CASSSQTSGGAADTQYF. The CDR3 DNA follows: TGTGCCAGCAGCTCTCAGACTAGCGGGGGGGCCGCAGATACGCAGTATTTT.

With regard to this clone: This sample also contains other DNA sequences that code for the same CDR3. The chain is built from TRBV5-4 and TRBJ2-7, with D possibly matching TRBD1 (6 bases). This CDR3 has 11 amino acids. Deletions cut 4 bases from V and 6 bases from J, with 8 bases between. Germline V gene lookup returns CDR1 SGHNT and CDR2 YYREEE (reference sequence). CDR3 DNA sequence: TGTGCCAGCAGCACCAGGGGCGAGCAGTACTTC. It specifies CASSTRGEQYF.

The chain uses TRBV18 and TRBJ2-7; 8 bases fit TRBD2. Germline V gives CDR1 KGHSH, CDR2 LQKENI. CDR3 length: 16 amino acids. V dropped 0 bases and J dropped 5; count of bases not matched to a gene: 9. This CDR3 is CASSPPVRGGLNEQYF. The CDR3 DNA is TGTGCCAGCTCACCACCGGTCCGGGGGGGCCTGAACGAGCAGTACTTC.

The rearrangement links TRBV3-1 (or the pseudogene TRBV3-2) to TRBJ2-3, with D possibly being TRBD1 (6 bases). This CDR3 comprises 12 residues. CDR1 and CDR2 from the germline V gene are LGHDT and YNNKEL (reference sequence). Trimming stripped 4 bases from V and 10 bases from J, with 12 bases between. Here the CDR3 reads CASSPNRVSQYF. The CDR3 DNA follows: TGTGCCAGCAGCCCGAACAGGGTATCGCAGTATTTT.

The V call is TRBV11-3, the J call TRBJ2-1; 8 nucleotides align to TRBD2. The trim removed 0 bases at V and 10 bases at J, leaving 14 bases unmatched. This CDR3 comprises 17 residues. Germline CDR1 reads SGHNT; CDR2 reads YENEEA. Written as DNA, the CDR3 is TGTGCCAGCAGCTTAGATCTGGCTAGCGGGTCGACGGGGGAGCAGTTCTTC. It specifies CASSLDLASGSTGEQFF.

The chain links TRBV25-1 to TRBJ2-1, with 7 nucleotides matching TRBD2. The CDR3 extends over 16 amino acids. Germline values: CDR1 MGHDK, CDR2 SYGVNS. J lost 6 bases, V lost 2 bases, and 10 bases had no gene match. The CDR3 spells CASSEGGGNVANEQFF. The CDR3, as DNA: TGTGCCAGCAGTGAAGGGGGAGGGAACGTGGCCAATGAGCAGTTCTTC.

V is TRBV7-3 and J is TRBJ2-3, with TRBD1 matching over 7 bases. The germline V gene encodes CDR1 SGHTA and CDR2 FQGTGA. The V segment lost 4 bases and the J segment 9 bases; nucleotides outside the gene matches: 4. The CDR3 spans 12 residues. The CDR3 region has the DNA TGTGCCAGCAGCTCGACAGGGCAGACGCAGTATTTT. The encoded protein is CASSSTGQTQYF.

In DNA form, the CDR3 reads TGTGCCAGCAGCCCGGGACTTATCACAGATACGCAGTATTTT. Amino acids: CASSPGLITDTQYF. The genes are TRBV6-2 or TRBV6-3 and TRBJ2-3; TRBD2 might be the D (6 bases). The CDR3 has 14 residues. V was cut by 6 bases and J by 2 bases, with 12 bases left in between. The germline gives CDR1 MNHEY, CDR2 SVGEGT.

The chain combines TRBV4-3 with TRBJ2-5; no definite D call. V was clipped by 4 bases and J by 2 bases, with 14 bases between them. This CDR3 region has 15 residues. Germline CDR1 reads LGHNA; CDR2 reads YSLEER. For the CDR3, the DNA is TGCGCCAGCAGCCTTGCCGTTGACACTCAAGAGACCCAGTACTTC. Its protein is CASSLAVDTQETQYF.

This clone was observed a single time. V is TRBV21-1 and J is TRBJ2-3; the DNA was not compared with TRBD2, the D call given in the table. TRBV21-1 is a documented pseudogene. The CDR3 is 17 residues long. The CDR3 region is CASRATSGGAVADTQYF. For the CDR3, the DNA is TGTGCCAGCAGAGCGACTAGCGGGGGGGCGGTCGCAGATACGCAGTATTTT.

By share, this clone ranks as medium-sized. The identical CDR3 is also encoded by other nucleotide sequences in the sample. The chain joins TRBV10-2 to TRBJ1-4; D is perhaps TRBD1 (6 bases). The CDR3 sequence is 13 residues long. CDR1 WSHSY and CDR2 SAAADI come from the germline V gene. With 7 bases removed from V and 4 bases from J, the gap between germline ends came to 10 bases. CDR3 in amino acids: CASTGHLNEKLFF. The CDR3 bases are TGCGCCAGCACGGGACATCTTAATGAAAAACTGTTTTTT.

V is TRBV5-4 and J is TRBJ2-2; 12 bases align to TRBD2. Germline V gene data show CDR1 as SGHNT and CDR2 as YYREEE (reference sequence). The J segment lost 5 bases and the V segment lost 5 bases, leaving 4 bases of the junction unmatched. CDR3 length equals 15 residues. The CDR3 loop reads CASSRLAGVTGELFF. As DNA, the CDR3 is TGTGCCAGCAGTCGACTAGCGGGGGTAACCGGGGAGCTGTTTTTT.

A few counts support this clone. The gene calls are TRBV29-1 and TRBJ2-3; 12 bases align to TRBD2. The ends lost 1 base at V and 2 bases at J; junction bases unmatched: 13. Germline loops: CDR1 SQVTM, CDR2 ANQGSEA. The CDR3 runs 19 residues. The CDR3 loop reads CSVEGLLLAGGGNTDTQYF. For the CDR3, the DNA is TGCAGCGTTGAAGGATTGTTACTAGCGGGGGGCGGGAACACAGATACGCAGTATTTT.

The chain has TRBV5-6 and TRBJ2-1, with a tentative D call TRBD2 (6 bases). Trimming stripped 0 bases from V and 10 bases from J, with 17 bases between. This CDR3 spans 15 amino acids. CDR1 is SGHDT, CDR2 YYEEEE, per germline. In DNA, the CDR3 is TGTGCCAGCAGCTTGGCCGGGGTCCGCGGAGGGGAGCAGTTCTTC. Translated, it gives CASSLAGVRGGEQFF.

This sequence joins TRBV18 and TRBJ1-3; weak D call: TRBD1 (5 bases). Trimming pared 6 bases from V and 0 bases from J, leaving 12 bases between. Germline CDR1 reads KGHSH; CDR2 reads LQKENI. The CDR3 covers 15 residues. The CDR3 is CASSETAISGNTIYF. The CDR3 DNA is TGTGCCAGCTCTGAGACAGCTATCTCTGGAAACACCATATATTTT. Full variable domain (outside the CDR3, taken from reference TRBV18 and TRBJ1-3): NAGVMQNPRHLVRRRGQEARLRCSPMKGHSHVYWYRQLPEEGLKFMVYLQKENIIDESGMPKERFSAEFPKEGPSILRIQQVVRGDSAAYFCASSETAISGNTIYFGEGSWLTVV.